This entry lists 22 T cell receptor beta chains sequenced from one sample in a study of shared clonotypes between healthy human individuals. CD8 cells regarded as naive lacked CD45RO, were positively chosen for CCR7, and omitted terminally differentiated effector memory CD45RA+ cells. Profiled with immunoSEQ multiplex PCR; TCRdb holds only in-frame clones, not every one. The top ten hold under 1.5% of the sample, which has roughly 2,000,000 clones, roughly 94% seen once. The sequenced sample consisted of naive CD8+ T cells sorted from blood. These receptors originate from a man aged 18 to 35 in good health.

V usage is TRBV6-5 and J usage is TRBJ1-5; D unclear. V gave up 4 bases and J gave up 4 bases, with 8 bases separating them. The CDR3 totals 13 residues. Germline CDR1 is MNHEY and CDR2 is SVGAGI. CDR3 in DNA: TGTGCCAGCAGTTTCCCAGGTAATCAGCCCCAGCATTTT. Amino acid sequence: CASSFPGNQPQHF.

The rearrangement links TRBV7-2 to TRBJ2-1; the match to TRBD2 covers 11 bases. The length of the CDR3 is 15 residues. The V gene's germline CDR1 is SGHTA and CDR2 FQGNSA. V dropped 3 bases and J dropped 8; count of bases not matched to a gene: 6. In DNA, the CDR3 is TGTGCCAGCAGCTTGACTAGCGGGATAGTCCATGAGCAGTTCTTC. This codes for CASSLTSGIVHEQFF. Based on the CDR3 plus reference TRBV7-2 and TRBJ2-1, the full variable domain is GAGVSQSPSNKVTEKGKDVELRCDPISGHTALYWYRQSLGQGLEFLIYFQGNSAPDKSGLPSDRFSAERTGGSVSTLTIQRTQQEDSAVYLCASSLTSGIVHEQFFGPGTRLTVL.

V gene TRBV7-8 combines with J gene TRBJ1-3; D not resolved. The germline gives CDR1 SGHVS, CDR2 FQNEAQ. The V gene lost 4 bases and the J gene lost 4 bases, with 14 bases spanning the gap. CDR3 length: 15 residues. CDR3 residues: CASSSINTGGNTIYF. The CDR3, as DNA: TGTGCCAGCAGCTCAATTAACACGGGCGGAAACACCATATATTTT.

CDR3 in DNA: TGCAGCGTTGTGGGACTAGCGGGTGGCTACGAGCAGTACTTC. Amino acids: CSVVGLAGGYEQYF. The chain has TRBV29-1 and TRBJ2-7; 12 positions agree with TRBD2. CDR1 is SQVTM, CDR2 ANQGSEA, per germline. The V and J ends lost 4 bases and 3 bases, in that order; junction bases with no gene match: 4. There are 14 residues in the CDR3.

The chain combines TRBV10-1 with TRBJ1-5; D may be TRBD1 (6 bases). With 2 bases removed from V and 6 bases from J, the gap between germline ends came to 14 bases. Germline V gene data show CDR1 as WNHNN and CDR2 as SYGVQD (reference sequence). This CDR3 spans 15 amino acids. The CDR3 nucleotides are TGCGCCAGCAGTGAGACAGGGTTCTTTGGTCAGCCCCAGCATTTT. It specifies CASSETGFFGQPQHF.

The CDR3 is CASSFGTGADEQYF. The CDR3 bases are TGTGCCAGCAGTTTTGGGACAGGGGCCGACGAGCAGTACTTC. The gene calls are TRBV27 and TRBJ2-7, with TRBD1 identical over 10 bases. Trimming took 3 bases from V and 5 from J; bases not matched to a gene: 4. The CDR3 spans 14 residues. Per the germline V gene, CDR1 is MNHEY and CDR2 is SMNVEV (reference sequence).

The chain is built from TRBV6-4 and TRBJ1-3; D gene unclear. V lost 7 bases and J 0 bases, leaving 16 bases between the germline ends. CDR1 and CDR2 (germline): MRHNA, SNTAGT. CDR3 length: 16 residues. As DNA, the CDR3 is TGTGCCAGCACCCCTCCGGTATCCTGCTCTGGAAACACCATATATTTT. This sequence encodes CASTPPVSCSGNTIYF.

As DNA, the CDR3 is TGCGCCAGCAGCCAAGATGTAGGGACTGGAAACACCATATATTTT. Its protein is CASSQDVGTGNTIYF. The chain is built from TRBV4-1 and TRBJ1-3; D gene unclear. Trimming pared 0 bases from V and 2 bases from J, leaving 8 bases between. This CDR3 spans 15 amino acids. Germline CDR1 and CDR2: MGHRA and YSYEKL.

In regard to this clone: The sample carries other DNA sequences with the same CDR3. The V call is TRBV4-3, the J call TRBJ2-2; D ambiguous. V was clipped by 1 base and J by 6 bases, with 9 bases between them. The CDR3 runs 14 residues. Looked up from germline, CDR1 is LGHNA and CDR2 is YSLEER. In DNA form, the CDR3 reads TGCGCCAGCAGCCAAGTAGGCGGCCCCGGGGAGCTGTTTTTT. Translated: CASSQVGGPGELFF.

Note on this clone: At the DNA level, this CDR3 is encoded by other sequences in the same sample as well. CDR3 region: CASSQVEGAYGYTF. The CDR3, as DNA: TGCGCCAGCAGCCAAGTCGAGGGAGCATATGGCTACACCTTC. J is TRBJ1-2 and V is TRBV4-3, with D hard to call. The CDR3 consists of 14 residues. The V end was cut by 1 base, the J end by 5 bases, with 11 bases between. The V gene's germline CDR1 is LGHNA and CDR2 YSLEER.

The count of this clone is one. The identical CDR3 is also encoded by other nucleotide sequences in the sample. The chain is built from TRBV5-6 and TRBJ2-7; D gene unclear. Germline lookup yields CDR1 SGHDT and CDR2 YYEEEE. The CDR3 totals 13 residues. V shed 0 bases and J shed 2 bases, with 6 bases lying between them. This chain's CDR3 is CASSLGHPYEQYF. CDR3 bases: TGTGCCAGCAGCTTGGGGCACCCCTACGAGCAGTACTTC.

Concerning this clone: At the DNA level, this CDR3 is encoded by other sequences in the same sample as well. The genes are TRBV6-5 and TRBJ2-1; D unclear. Germline-derived CDR1 and CDR2 are MNHEY and SVGAGI. V lost 5 bases, J lost 4 bases, and 3 bases lay in between. This CDR3 has 11 residues. CDR3: CASSVYNEQFF. The CDR3 DNA reads TGTGCCAGCAGTGTGTACAATGAGCAGTTCTTC.

Concerning this clone: One end of the junction does not line up with germline, which may come from a read error. J is TRBJ2-5 and V is TRBV7-7; the match to TRBD1 covers 8 bases. The germline V gene has CDR1 SSHAT and CDR2 FNYEAQ (reference sequence). This CDR3 has 14 residues. CDR3 region: CASSLKTGAETQYF. For the CDR3, the DNA is TGTGCTAGCAGTCTAAAGACAGGGGCGGAGACCCAGTACTTC.

Concerning this clone: This specimen includes other DNA sequences encoding the same CDR3. V is TRBV4-1 and J is TRBJ2-7; D gene unclear. Germline CDR1 reads MGHRA; CDR2 reads YSYEKL. Trimming left V 1 base short and J 4 bases short, with 8 bases between. The CDR3 loop spans 13 amino acids. CDR3 protein: CASSQGGLYEQYF. CDR3 DNA: TGCGCCAGCAGCCAAGGCGGTTTGTACGAGCAGTACTTC.

The genes are TRBV9 and TRBJ1-1, with 7 bases lining up with TRBD1. This CDR3 has 14 amino acids. Germline trimming cut 3 bases from V and 5 bases from J; bases unmatched to any gene: 7. Per germline, CDR1 SGDLS and CDR2 YYNGEE. This CDR3 is CASSAVTGTTEAFF. The CDR3 nucleotides read TGTGCCAGCAGCGCCGTGACAGGGACTACTGAAGCTTTCTTT.

The rearrangement links TRBV7-9 to TRBJ2-2; either TRBD1 or TRBD2 may supply D (5 bases each). Trimming took off 1 base at V and 4 bases at J, with 13 bases between the two ends. The germline V gene encodes CDR1 SEHNR and CDR2 FQNEAQ (reference sequence). This CDR3 region has 16 residues. The CDR3 is CASSLETMGPTGELFF. The CDR3, as DNA: TGTGCCAGCAGCTTAGAGACCATGGGACCCACCGGGGAGCTGTTTTTT.

A remark on this clone: Other nucleotide sequences from this sample produce the same CDR3. V gene TRBV14 combines with J gene TRBJ2-7; no firm D call. Germline V gene sequence: CDR1 SGHDN, CDR2 FVKESK. With 0 bases removed from V and 2 bases from J, the gap between germline ends came to 5 bases. The CDR3 has 13 residues. The CDR3 nucleotides read TGTGCCAGCAGCCAAGAGACCCCCTACGAGCAGTACTTC. Translating it yields CASSQETPYEQYF.

The V gene is TRBV12-5, the J gene TRBJ2-7, with unresolved D. The germline V and J ends were trimmed by 4 bases and 1 base, with 17 bases remaining between them. Germline loops: CDR1 LGHNT, CDR2 FRNRAP. The length of the CDR3 is 16 residues. The chain's CDR3 is CASGSVITSASYEQYF. CDR3 bases: TGTGCTAGTGGTTCCGTGATAACGAGCGCTTCCTACGAGCAGTACTTC.

This chain links TRBV29-1 with TRBJ2-7, with a possible D match to TRBD1 (6 bases). V lost 3 bases, J lost 2 bases, and 8 bases lay in between. The CDR3 extends over 12 amino acids. Germline V gene sequence: CDR1 SQVTM, CDR2 ANQGSEA. The CDR3 DNA sequence: TGCAGCGTTGACGGGGACACCTACGAGCAGTACTTC. Amino acid sequence: CSVDGDTYEQYF.

This chain connects TRBV4-3 to TRBJ1-2; D may be TRBD1 (6 bases). The CDR3 is 13 amino acids. The germline gives CDR1 LGHNA, CDR2 YSLEER. The germline V and J ends were trimmed by 0 bases and 7 bases, with 9 bases remaining between them. CDR3 nucleotides: TGCGCCAGCAGCCAAGATGGGGGCAGTGGCTACACCTTC. Translated, it gives CASSQDGGSGYTF.

On this clone: Other nucleotide sequences in the sample specify the same CDR3. This rearrangement joins TRBV28 to TRBJ2-7; no definite D call. CDR3 length equals 12 residues. Trimming left V 2 bases short and J 3 bases short, with 5 bases between. Germline CDR1 is MDHEN and CDR2 is SYDVKM. The CDR3 nucleotides are TGTGCCAGCAGTTTAGCAGGCTACGAGCAGTACTTC. As protein: CASSLAGYEQYF. The full variable domain, its missing parts supplied by reference TRBV28 and TRBJ2-7, is DVKVTQSSRYLVKRTGEKVFLECVQDMDHENMFWYRQDPGLGLRLIYFSYDVKMKEKGDIPEGYSVSREKKERFSLILESASTNQTSMYLCASSLAGYEQYFGPGTRLTVT.

The gene calls are TRBV15 and TRBJ1-5, with 10 positions matching TRBD1. This CDR3 has 17 amino acids. The germline CDR1 and CDR2 sequences are LNHNV and YYDKDF (reference sequence). Trimming cost V 8 bases and J 1 base; bases outside gene matches: 11. The CDR3 is CATATTPGQGSNQPQHF. The CDR3 region has the DNA TGTGCCACCGCAACAACACCGGGACAGGGGAGCAATCAGCCCCAGCATTTT.